This note documents a single T cell receptor (beta chain) sequence. Its antigen remains unknown. This record comes from a study of persistence of HIV-infected CD4 T cells. In the study overall: Blood samples, up to about 200 mL, came from multiple time points, except two leukapheresis donors sampled once.

This CDR3 contains 15 residues. V lost 0 bases, J lost 5 bases, and 15 bases lay in between. The germline CDR1 and CDR2 sequences are SGDLS and YYNGEE. Findings of the study overall: The rare CMV-responding cells with HIV-1 proviruses were not separately TCR-sequenced.

The immunoSEQ assay was version 4, run in survey mode. Repertoires were generated with immunoSEQ multiplex PCR, while TCRdb's copy carries only in-frame clones and drops some. In the table there are some 48,000 clones, about 80% of which are singletons. Stimulation used around 10 ug/mL lysate from CMV-infected fibroblasts. CD40L/CD69 double-negative CD45RO-high memory CD4+ T cells were collected. Inclusion required CMV-positive serology and CD4+ counts above 400 cells/uL. Stimulated PBMCs had first been depleted of CD8+ T cells. The TCR sequence derives from an adult man with HIV who was CMV-seropositive. This chain joins TRBV9 and TRBJ2-7, with a weak D call TRBD1 (5 bases). The sample consisted of CD4+ T cells sorted from PBMCs after approximately 20-hour stimulation, taken from a patient who received antiretroviral therapy. The CDR3 loop reads CASSVGMGRANEQYF. The CDR3, as DNA: TGTGCCAGCAGCGTAGGGATGGGCAGGGCTAACGAGCAGTACTTC.